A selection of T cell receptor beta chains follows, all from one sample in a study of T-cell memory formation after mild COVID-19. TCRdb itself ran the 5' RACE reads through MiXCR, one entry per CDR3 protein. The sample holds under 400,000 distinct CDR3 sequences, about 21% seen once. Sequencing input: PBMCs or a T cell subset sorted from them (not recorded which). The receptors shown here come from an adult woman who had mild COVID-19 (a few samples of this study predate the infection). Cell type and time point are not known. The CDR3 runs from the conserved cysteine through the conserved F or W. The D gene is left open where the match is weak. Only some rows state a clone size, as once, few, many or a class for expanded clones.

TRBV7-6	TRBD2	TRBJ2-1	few	TGTGCCAGCAGTCCTAGCGGGAGCAGTGAGCAGTTCTTC	CASSPSGSSEQFF
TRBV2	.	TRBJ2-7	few	TGTGCCTACGCAACAGAACAGGCCATCTCCTACGAGCAGTACTTC	CAYATEQAISYEQYF
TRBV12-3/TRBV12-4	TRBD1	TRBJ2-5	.	TGTGCCAGCAGTTTGTTTGACAGGGGGTCGGAAGAGACCCAGTACTTC	CASSLFDRGSEETQYF
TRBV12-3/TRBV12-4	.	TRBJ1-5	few	TGTGCCAGCACCCCACAGGGAGGCAATCAGCCCCAGCATTTT	CASTPQGGNQPQHF
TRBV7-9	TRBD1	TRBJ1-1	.	TGTGCCAGCAGCGCCCTGGACAGGGGGTTGAACACTGAAGCTTTCTTT	CASSALDRGLNTEAFF
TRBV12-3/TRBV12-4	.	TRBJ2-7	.	TGTGCCAGCAGTTTAGTGCTGGGCGGCTACGAGCAGTACTTC	CASSLVLGGYEQYF
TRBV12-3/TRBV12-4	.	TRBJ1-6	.	TGTGCCAGCAGACGAAGTAATTCACCCCTCCACTTT	CASRRSNSPLHF
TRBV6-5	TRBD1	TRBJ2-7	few	TGTGCCAGCAAGGGGGCACCGTACGAGCAGTACTTC	CASKGAPYEQYF
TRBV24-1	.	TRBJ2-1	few	TGTGCCACCAGTGTTCCGGGTGGAAACTACAATGAGCAGTTCTTC	CATSVPGGNYNEQFF
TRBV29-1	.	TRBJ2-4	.	TGCAGCGTTCAGACGGGGGAGATGGTAGCCAAAAACATTCAGTACTTC	CSVQTGEMVAKNIQYF
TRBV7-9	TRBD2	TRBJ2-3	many	TGTGCCAGCAGCCGCGGACTAGCTGACACAGATACGCAGTATTTT	CASSRGLADTDTQYF
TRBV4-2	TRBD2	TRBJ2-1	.	TGTGCCAGCAGCCCCCGGGAGGGAGGGGACTACAATGAGCAGTTCTTC	CASSPREGGDYNEQFF
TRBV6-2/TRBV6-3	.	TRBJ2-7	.	TGTGCCAGCAGTTACGACGAGCAGCGCTACGAGCAGTACTTC	CASSYDEQRYEQYF
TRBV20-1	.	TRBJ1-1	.	TGCAGTGCTTCCACCCAATCGGGGGCATTAAACACTGAAGCTTTCTTT	CSASTQSGALNTEAFF
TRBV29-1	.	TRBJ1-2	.	TGCAGCGTCTTGTTTGGTGACTATGGCTACACCTTC	CSVLFGDYGYTF
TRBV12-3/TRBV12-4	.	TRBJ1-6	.	TGTGCCAGCAGTTTTGGGTCGGGGGGGGTTAGTTCACCCCTCCACTTT	CASSFGSGGVSSPLHF
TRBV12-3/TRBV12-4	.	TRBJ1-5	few	TGTGCCAGCAGTCCCGCCCCCCGCAGTGAACAGCATTTT	CASSPAPRSEQHF
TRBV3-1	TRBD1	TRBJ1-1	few	TGTGCCAGCAGCCGAGCTACAGGGGCGCAAGACACTGAAGCTTTCTTT	CASSRATGAQDTEAFF
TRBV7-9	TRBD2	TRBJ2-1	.	TGTGCCAGCAGCTTAGGGACTAGCCGTGAGCAGTTCTTC	CASSLGTSREQFF
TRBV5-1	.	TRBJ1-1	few	TGCGCCAGCAGCTTGGGGCCGCCAATGAACACTGAAGCTTTCTTT	CASSLGPPMNTEAFF
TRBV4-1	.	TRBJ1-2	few	TGCGCCAGCAGCCAAGGGACATACGGCTACACCTTC	CASSQGTYGYTF
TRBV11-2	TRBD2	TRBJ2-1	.	TGTGCCAGCAGACCCTTCCCCCTAAGCGGGAGGGACAATGAGCAGTTCTTC	CASRPFPLSGRDNEQFF
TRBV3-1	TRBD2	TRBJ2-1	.	TGTGCCAGCAGCCTTGGACTAGCGGCAACCTACAATGAGCAGTTCTTC	CASSLGLAATYNEQFF
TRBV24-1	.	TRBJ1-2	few	TGTGCCACCAGTGATTCCCTTGGCGGCTACACCTTC	CATSDSLGGYTF
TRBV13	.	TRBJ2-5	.	TGTGCCAGCAGCTTGAGTGAGGGGTCGAGGGAGACCCAGTACTTC	CASSLSEGSRETQYF